The clone carrying this TCR beta chain is a singleton in its sample. Germline loops: CDR1 LNHNV, CDR2 YYDKDF (reference sequence). V was trimmed by 1 base and J by 1 base, leaving 10 bases between them. The CDR3 is 15 residues long. These data belong to a study of response to subunit inactivated influenza vaccine. TCRdb re-called the RT-PCR reads through MiXCR, storing one row per CDR3 protein. The profile shows some 520,000 distinct CDR3 sequences, approximately 16% of them singletons. This rearrangement joins TRBV15 to TRBJ1-1; D may be TRBD1 (6 bases). This TCR derives from a man in his fifties or sixties who received an inactivated influenza vaccine. The starting material was CD4+ T cells sorted from PBMCs, obtained less than 25 months after vaccination. CDR3 protein: CATSRGGTRNTEAFF. CDR3 DNA: TGTGCCACCAGCAGAGGAGGGACAAGGAACACTGAAGCTTTCTTT.